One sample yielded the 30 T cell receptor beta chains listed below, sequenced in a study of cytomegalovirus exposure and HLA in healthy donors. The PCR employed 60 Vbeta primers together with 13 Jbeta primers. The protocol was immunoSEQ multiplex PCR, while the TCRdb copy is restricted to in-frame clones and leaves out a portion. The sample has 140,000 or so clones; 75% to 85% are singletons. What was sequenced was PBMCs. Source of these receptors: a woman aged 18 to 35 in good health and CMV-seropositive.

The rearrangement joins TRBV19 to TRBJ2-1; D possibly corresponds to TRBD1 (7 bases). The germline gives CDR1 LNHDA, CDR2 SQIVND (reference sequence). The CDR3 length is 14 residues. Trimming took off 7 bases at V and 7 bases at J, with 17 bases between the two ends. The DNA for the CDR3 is TGTGCCAGTAAGGTCAGGGGGGCCGGGAATGAGCAGTTCTTC. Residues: CASKVRGAGNEQFF.

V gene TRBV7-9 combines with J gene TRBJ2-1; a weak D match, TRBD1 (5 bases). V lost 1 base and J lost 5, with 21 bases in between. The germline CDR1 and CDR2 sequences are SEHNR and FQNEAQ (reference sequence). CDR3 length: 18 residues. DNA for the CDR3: TGTGCCAGCAGCTTAGTAGGGTCCGGCGCAGGGCCAAACAATGAGCAGTTCTTC. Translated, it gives CASSLVGSGAGPNNEQFF.

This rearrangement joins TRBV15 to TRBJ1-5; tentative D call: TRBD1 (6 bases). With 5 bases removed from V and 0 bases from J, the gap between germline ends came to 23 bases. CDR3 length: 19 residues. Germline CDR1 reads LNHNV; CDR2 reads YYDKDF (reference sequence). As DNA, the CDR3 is TGTGCCACCAGCCCACCCACCGGACAGAGTGTCTATAGCAATCAGCCCCAGCATTTT. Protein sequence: CATSPPTGQSVYSNQPQHF.

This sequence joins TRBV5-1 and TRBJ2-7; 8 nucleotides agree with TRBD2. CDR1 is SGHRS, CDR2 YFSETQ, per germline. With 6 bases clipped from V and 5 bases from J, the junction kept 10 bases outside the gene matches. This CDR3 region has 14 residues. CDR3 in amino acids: CASTAPGGANEQYF. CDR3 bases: TGCGCCAGCACCGCCCCGGGGGGGGCCAACGAGCAGTACTTC.

Here the CDR3 reads CASSLGLKETQYF. The DNA for the CDR3 is TGTGCCAGCAGCCTAGGGTTGAAGGAGACGCAGTATTTT. The chain couples TRBV7-7 to TRBJ2-3; no clear D. V gave up 5 bases and J gave up 9 bases, with 15 bases separating them. The CDR3 loop spans 13 amino acids. Germline lookup yields CDR1 SSHAT and CDR2 FNYEAQ (reference sequence). Looking up the rest from reference TRBV7-7 and TRBJ2-3 gives the full variable domain: GAGVSQSPRYKVTKRGQDVTLRCDPISSHATLYWYQQALGQGPEFLTYFNYEAQPDKSGLPSDRFSAERPEGSISTLTIQRTEQRDSAMYRCASSLGLKETQYFGPGTRLTVL.

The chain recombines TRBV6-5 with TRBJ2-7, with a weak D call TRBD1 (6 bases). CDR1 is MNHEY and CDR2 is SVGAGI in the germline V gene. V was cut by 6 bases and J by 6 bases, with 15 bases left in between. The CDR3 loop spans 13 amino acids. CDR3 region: CASSSDRSREQYF. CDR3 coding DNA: TGTGCCAGCAGCTCTGACAGGTCCCGCGAGCAGTACTTC.

Here the CDR3 reads CASSLGGTSYNEQFF. Written as DNA, the CDR3 is TGTGCCAGCAGTCTGGGGGGGACCTCCTACAATGAGCAGTTCTTC. The chain joins TRBV7-2 to TRBJ2-1, with 7 bases aligning to TRBD2. The V segment lost 6 bases and the J segment 0 bases; nucleotides outside the gene matches: 5. This CDR3 has 15 amino acids. Per the germline V gene, CDR1 is SGHTA and CDR2 is FQGNSA. Variable domain in full (rest from reference TRBV7-2 and TRBJ2-1): GAGVSQSPSNKVTEKGKDVELRCDPISGHTALYWYRQSLGQGLEFLIYFQGNSAPDKSGLPSDRFSAERTGGSVSTLTIQRTQQEDSAVYLCASSLGGTSYNEQFFGPGTRLTVL.

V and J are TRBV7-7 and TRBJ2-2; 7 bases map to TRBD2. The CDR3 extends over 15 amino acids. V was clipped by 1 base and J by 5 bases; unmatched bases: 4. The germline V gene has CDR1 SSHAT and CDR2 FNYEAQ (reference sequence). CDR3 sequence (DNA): TGTGCCAGCAGCTTAGGCGGGGGAGGAACCGGGGAGCTGTTTTTT. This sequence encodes CASSLGGGGTGELFF. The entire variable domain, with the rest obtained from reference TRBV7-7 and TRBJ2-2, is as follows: GAGVSQSPRYKVTKRGQDVTLRCDPISSHATLYWYQQALGQGPEFLTYFNYEAQPDKSGLPSDRFSAERPEGSISTLTIQRTEQRDSAMYRCASSLGGGGTGELFFGEGSRLTVL.

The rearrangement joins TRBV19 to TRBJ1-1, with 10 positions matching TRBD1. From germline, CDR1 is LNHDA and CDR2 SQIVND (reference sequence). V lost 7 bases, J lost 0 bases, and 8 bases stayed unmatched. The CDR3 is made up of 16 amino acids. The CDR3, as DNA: TGTGCCAGTAATCCGGGACAGGGGCCCTTGAACACTGAAGCTTTCTTT. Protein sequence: CASNPGQGPLNTEAFF.

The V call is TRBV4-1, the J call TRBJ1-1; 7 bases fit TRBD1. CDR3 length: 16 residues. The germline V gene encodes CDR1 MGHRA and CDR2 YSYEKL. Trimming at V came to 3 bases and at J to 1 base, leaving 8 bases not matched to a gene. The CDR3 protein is CASSQASGTANTEAFF. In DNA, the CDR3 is TGCGCCAGCAGCCAGGCGTCCGGGACAGCGAACACTGAAGCTTTCTTT.

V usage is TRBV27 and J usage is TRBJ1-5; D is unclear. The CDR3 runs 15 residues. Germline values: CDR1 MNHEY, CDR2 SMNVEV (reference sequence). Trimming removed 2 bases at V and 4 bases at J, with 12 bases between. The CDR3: CASSLTRSGNQPQHF. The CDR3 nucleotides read TGTGCCAGCAGTTTAACTCGATCCGGGAATCAGCCCCAGCATTTT.

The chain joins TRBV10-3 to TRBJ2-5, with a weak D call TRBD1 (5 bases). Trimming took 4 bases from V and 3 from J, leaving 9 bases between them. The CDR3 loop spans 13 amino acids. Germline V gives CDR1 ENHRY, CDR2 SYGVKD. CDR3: CAISGTPKETQYF. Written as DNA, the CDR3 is TGTGCCATCAGTGGGACACCAAAAGAGACCCAGTACTTC.

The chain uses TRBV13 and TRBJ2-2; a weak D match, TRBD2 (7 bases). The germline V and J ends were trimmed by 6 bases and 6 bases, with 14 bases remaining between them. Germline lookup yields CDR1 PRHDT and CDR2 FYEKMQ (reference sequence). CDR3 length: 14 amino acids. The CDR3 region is CASRRGGASGELFF. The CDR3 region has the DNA TGTGCCAGCAGGCGTGGGGGGGCCTCCGGGGAGCTGTTTTTT.

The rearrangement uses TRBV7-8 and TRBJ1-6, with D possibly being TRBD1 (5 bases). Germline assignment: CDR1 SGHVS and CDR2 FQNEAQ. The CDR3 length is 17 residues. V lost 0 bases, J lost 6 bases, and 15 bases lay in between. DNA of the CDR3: TGTGCCAGCAGCTTAGCAAGCACACAGGCTATTAATTCACCCCTCCACTTT. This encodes CASSLASTQAINSPLHF.

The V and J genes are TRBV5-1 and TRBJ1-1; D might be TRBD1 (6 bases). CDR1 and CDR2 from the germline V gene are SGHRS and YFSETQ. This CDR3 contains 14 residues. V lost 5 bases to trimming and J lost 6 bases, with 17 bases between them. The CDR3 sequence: CASRPGAQGAEAFF. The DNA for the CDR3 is TGCGCCAGCAGGCCAGGGGCACAAGGAGCTGAAGCTTTCTTT.

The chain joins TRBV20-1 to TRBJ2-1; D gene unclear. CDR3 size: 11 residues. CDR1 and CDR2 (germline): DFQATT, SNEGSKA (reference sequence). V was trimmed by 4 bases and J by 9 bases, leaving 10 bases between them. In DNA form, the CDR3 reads TGCAGTGCTAAACTTGTGTCTGAGCAGTTCTTC. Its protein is CSAKLVSEQFF.

The CDR3 nucleotides read TGTGCCAGCTCACCTGACAGGTTCAACTCGGGAAAACTGTTTTTT. Its protein product is CASSPDRFNSGKLFF. V usage is TRBV18 and J usage is TRBJ1-4, with D tentatively TRBD1 (6 bases). Germline-derived CDR1 and CDR2 are KGHSH and LQKENI. The V end lost 3 bases, the J end lost 10 bases, and 18 bases lay between the germline ends. The CDR3 consists of 15 residues.

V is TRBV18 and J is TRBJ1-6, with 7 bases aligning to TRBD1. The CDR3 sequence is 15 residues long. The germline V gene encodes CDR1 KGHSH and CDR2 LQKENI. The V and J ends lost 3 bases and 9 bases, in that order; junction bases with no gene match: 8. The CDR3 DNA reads TGTGCCAGCTCACCCAGACAGGGAGTGGGTTCACCCCTCCACTTT. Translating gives CASSPRQGVGSPLHF.

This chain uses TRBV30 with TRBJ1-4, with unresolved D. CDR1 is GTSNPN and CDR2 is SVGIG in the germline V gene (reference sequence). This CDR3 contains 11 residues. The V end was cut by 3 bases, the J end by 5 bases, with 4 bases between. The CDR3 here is CAWSPNEKLFF. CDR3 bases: TGTGCCTGGAGCCCAAATGAAAAACTGTTTTTT. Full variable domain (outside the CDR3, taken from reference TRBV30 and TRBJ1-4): SQTIHQWPATLVQPVGSPLSLECTVEGTSNPNLYWYRQAAGRGLQLLFYSVGIGQISSEVPQNLSASRPQDRQFILSSKKLLLSDSGFYLCAWSPNEKLFFGSGTQLSVL.

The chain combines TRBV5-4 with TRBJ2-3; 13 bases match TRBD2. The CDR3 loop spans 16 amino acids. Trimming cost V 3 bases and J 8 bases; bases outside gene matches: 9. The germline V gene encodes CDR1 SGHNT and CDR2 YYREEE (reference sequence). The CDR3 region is CASSSSTSGGPGTQYF. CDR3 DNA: TGTGCCAGCAGCTCGTCGACTAGCGGGGGGCCTGGTACGCAGTATTTT.

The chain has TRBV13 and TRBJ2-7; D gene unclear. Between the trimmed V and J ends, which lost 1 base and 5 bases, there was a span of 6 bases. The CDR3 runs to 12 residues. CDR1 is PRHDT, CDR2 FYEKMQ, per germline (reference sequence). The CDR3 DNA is TGTGCCAGCAGCTTAGCCAGGAACGAGCAGTACTTC. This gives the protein CASSLARNEQYF.

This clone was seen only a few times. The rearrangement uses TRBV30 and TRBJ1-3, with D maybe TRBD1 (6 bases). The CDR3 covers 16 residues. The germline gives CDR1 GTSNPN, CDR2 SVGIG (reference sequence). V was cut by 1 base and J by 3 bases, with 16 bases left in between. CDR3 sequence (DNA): TGTGCCTGGAGTGGGACGCGGGGGGCCAGTGGAAACACCATATATTTT. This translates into CAWSGTRGASGNTIYF.

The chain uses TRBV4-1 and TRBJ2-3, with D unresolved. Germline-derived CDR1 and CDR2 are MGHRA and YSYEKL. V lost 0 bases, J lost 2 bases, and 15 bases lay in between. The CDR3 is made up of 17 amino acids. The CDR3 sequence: CASSQDNKLLLTDTQYF. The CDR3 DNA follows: TGCGCCAGCAGCCAAGATAACAAGTTACTACTCACAGATACGCAGTATTTT.

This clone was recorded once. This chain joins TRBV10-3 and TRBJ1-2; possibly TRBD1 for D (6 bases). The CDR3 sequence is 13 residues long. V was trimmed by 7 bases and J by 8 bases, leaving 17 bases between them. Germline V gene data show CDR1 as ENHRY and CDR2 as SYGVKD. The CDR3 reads CAINSPGGLGYTF. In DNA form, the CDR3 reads TGTGCCATCAACTCCCCGGGGGGGCTCGGCTACACCTTC.

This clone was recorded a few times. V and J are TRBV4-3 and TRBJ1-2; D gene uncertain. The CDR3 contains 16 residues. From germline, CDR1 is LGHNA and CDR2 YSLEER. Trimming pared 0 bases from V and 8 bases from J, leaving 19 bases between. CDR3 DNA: TGCGCCAGCAGCCAAGAAGCTACCGGGAGCCTTAGGGGCTACACCTTC. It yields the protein CASSQEATGSLRGYTF.

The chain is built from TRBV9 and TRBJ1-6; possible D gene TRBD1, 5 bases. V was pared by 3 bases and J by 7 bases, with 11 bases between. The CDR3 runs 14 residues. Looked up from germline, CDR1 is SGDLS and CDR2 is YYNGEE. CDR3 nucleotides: TGTGCCAGCAGCGCGGGTGGGGGGAATTCACCCCTCCACTTT. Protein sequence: CASSAGGGNSPLHF.

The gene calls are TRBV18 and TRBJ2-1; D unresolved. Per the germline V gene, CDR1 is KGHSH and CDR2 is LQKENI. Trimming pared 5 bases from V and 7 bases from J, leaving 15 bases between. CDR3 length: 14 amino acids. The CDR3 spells CASSSPGSRNEQFF. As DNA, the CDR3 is TGTGCCAGCTCATCCCCGGGTAGTCGTAATGAGCAGTTCTTC.

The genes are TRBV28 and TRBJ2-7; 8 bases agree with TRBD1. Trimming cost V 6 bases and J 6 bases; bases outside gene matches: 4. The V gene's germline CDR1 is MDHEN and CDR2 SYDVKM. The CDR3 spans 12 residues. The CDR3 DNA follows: TGTGCCAGCAGGCAGGGGGCGGGCGAGCAGTACTTC. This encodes CASRQGAGEQYF.

The CDR3 nucleotides are TGCGCCAGCATAAGGGTCCAGGGCACATTTAATTCACCCCTCCACTTT. Amino acids: CASIRVQGTFNSPLHF. The chain uses TRBV23-1 and TRBJ1-6; D may be TRBD1 (5 bases). TRBV23-1 is placed among ORFs of uncertain function. The V end lost 7 bases, the J end lost 6 bases, and 19 bases lay between the germline ends. The CDR3 sequence is 16 residues long.

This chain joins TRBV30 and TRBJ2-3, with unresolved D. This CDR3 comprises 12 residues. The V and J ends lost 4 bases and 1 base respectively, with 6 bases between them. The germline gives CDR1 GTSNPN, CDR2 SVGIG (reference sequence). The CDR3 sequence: CAWNYGTDTQYF. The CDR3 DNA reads TGTGCCTGGAATTATGGCACAGATACGCAGTATTTT.